This T cell receptor (beta chain) derives from a study of blood T cell repertoires in COVID-19. Study-level background: Sites in the United States, Italy and Spain provided acute and convalescent COVID-19 samples.

Those enrolled in Seattle joined during active infection and were followed longitudinally afterward. As processed by the authors: Estimation of nucleated cell counts was performed using reference gene primer amplification. Profiled with immunoSEQ multiplex PCR; TCRdb holds only in-frame clones, not every one. V, J and clone size derive from that table, while D and trimming were established from the DNA sequence. The sample yields more than 200,000 clones, approximately 84% seen once. The CDR3 spans 15 residues. V dropped 4 bases and J dropped 2 bases, with 13 bases sitting between them. From germline, CDR1 is SGHTA and CDR2 FQGTGA.

Sequenced material: peripheral blood. This clonotype was sampled from a man aged 50 to 59 with COVID-19, enrolled during active disease. The chain employs TRBV7-3 and TRBJ2-3; the D gene is possibly TRBD1 (5 bases). The CDR3 is CASSSRAGNTDTQYF. The CDR3 bases are TGTGCCAGCAGCTCCCGGGCAGGGAACACAGATACGCAGTATTTT.